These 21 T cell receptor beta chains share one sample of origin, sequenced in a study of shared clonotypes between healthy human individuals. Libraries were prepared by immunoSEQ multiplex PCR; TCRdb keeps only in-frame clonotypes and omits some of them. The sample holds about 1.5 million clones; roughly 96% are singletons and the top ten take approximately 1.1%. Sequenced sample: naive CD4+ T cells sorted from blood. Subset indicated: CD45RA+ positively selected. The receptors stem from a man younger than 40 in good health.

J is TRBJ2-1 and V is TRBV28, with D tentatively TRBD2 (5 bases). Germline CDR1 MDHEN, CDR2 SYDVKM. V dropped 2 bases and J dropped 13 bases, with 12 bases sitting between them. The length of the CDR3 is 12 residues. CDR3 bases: TGTGCCAGCAGTTTAAGCGACTACGAACAGTTCTTC. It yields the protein CASSLSDYEQFF.

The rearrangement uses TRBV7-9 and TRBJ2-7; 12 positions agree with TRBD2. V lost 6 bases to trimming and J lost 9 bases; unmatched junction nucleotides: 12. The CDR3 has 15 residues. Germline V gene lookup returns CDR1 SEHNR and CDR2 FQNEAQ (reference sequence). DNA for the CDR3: TGTGCCAGCAGGCCAGGACTAGCGGGACACTCTTGGCAGTACTTC. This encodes CASRPGLAGHSWQYF.

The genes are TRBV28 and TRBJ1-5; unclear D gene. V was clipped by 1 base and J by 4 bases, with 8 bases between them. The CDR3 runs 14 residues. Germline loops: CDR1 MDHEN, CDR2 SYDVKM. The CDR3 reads CASSLFRPNQPQHF. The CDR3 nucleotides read TGTGCCAGCAGTTTATTCAGGCCTAATCAGCCCCAGCATTTT.

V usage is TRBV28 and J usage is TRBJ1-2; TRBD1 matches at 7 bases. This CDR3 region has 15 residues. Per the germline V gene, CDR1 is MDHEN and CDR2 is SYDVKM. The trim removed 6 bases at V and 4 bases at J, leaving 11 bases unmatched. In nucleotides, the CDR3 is TGTGCCAGCAGCCTGAGTGGGGGACAGCTCTATGGCTACACCTTC. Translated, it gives CASSLSGGQLYGYTF.

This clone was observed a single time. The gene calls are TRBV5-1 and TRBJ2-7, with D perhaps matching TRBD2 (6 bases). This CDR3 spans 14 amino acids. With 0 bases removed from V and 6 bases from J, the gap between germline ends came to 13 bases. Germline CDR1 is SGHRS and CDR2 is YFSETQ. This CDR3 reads CASSLERRDSEQYF. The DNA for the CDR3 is TGCGCCAGCAGCTTGGAACGTAGGGACTCCGAGCAGTACTTC.

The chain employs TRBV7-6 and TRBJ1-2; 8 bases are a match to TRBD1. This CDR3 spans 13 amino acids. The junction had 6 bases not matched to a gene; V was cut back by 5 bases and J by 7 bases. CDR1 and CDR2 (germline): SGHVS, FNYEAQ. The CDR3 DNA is TGTGCCAGCAGCCAATACAGGGGGGTTGGCTACACCTTC. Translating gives CASSQYRGVGYTF.

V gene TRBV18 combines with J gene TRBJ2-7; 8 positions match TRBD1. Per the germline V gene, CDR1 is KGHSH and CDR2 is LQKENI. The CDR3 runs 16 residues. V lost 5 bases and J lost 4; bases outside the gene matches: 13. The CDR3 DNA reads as TGTGCCAGCTCATCAGGGGGGAGGACAGGGCGGTACGAGCAGTACTTC. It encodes CASSSGGRTGRYEQYF.

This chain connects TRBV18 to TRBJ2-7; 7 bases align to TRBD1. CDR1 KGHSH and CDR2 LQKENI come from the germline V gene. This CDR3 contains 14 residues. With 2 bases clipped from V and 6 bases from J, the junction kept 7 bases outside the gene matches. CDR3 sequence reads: CASSPMGQNSEQYF. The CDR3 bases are TGTGCCAGCTCACCAATGGGACAGAATAGCGAGCAGTACTTC. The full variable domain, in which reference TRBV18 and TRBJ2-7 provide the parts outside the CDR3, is NAGVMQNPRHLVRRRGQEARLRCSPMKGHSHVYWYRQLPEEGLKFMVYLQKENIIDESGMPKERFSAEFPKEGPSILRIQQVVRGDSAAYFCASSPMGQNSEQYFGPGTRLTVT.

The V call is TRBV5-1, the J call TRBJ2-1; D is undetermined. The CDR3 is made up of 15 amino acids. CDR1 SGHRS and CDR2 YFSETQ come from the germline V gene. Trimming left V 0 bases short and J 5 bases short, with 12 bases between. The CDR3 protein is CASSLVGRTDNEQFF. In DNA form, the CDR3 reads TGCGCCAGCAGCTTGGTTGGGCGGACCGACAATGAGCAGTTCTTC.

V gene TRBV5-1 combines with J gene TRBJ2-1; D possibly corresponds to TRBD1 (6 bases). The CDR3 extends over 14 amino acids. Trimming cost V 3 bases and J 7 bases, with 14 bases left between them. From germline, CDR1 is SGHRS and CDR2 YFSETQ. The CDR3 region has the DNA TGCGCCAGCAGCTCAGGACCCCAGGGGAATGAGCAGTTCTTC. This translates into CASSSGPQGNEQFF.

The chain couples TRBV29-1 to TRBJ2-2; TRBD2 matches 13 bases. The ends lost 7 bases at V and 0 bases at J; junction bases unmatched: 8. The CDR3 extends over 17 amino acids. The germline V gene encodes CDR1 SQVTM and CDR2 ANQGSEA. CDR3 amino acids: CSAKGTSGTPNTGELFF. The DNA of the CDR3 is TGCAGCGCTAAGGGGACTAGCGGGACTCCGAACACCGGGGAGCTGTTTTTT.

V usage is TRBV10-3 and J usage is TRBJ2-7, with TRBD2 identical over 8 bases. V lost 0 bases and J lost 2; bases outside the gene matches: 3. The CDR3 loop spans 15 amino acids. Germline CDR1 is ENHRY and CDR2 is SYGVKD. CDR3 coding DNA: TGTGCCATCAGTGAGTCTCCGGGAGGGACCTACGAGCAGTACTTC. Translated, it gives CAISESPGGTYEQYF.

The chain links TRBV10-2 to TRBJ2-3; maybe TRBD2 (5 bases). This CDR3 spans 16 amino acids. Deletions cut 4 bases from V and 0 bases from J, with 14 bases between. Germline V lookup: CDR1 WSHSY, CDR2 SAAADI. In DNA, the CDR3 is TGCGCCAGCAGTGTTGACTCCCAGCGGAGCACAGATACGCAGTATTTT. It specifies CASSVDSQRSTDTQYF.

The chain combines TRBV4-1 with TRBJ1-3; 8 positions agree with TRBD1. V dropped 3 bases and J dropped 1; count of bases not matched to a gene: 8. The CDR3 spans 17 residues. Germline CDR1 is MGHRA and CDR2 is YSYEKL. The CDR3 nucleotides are TGCGCCAGCAGCCAGGGGCAGGGGGCGGATTCTGGAAACACCATATATTTT. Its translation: CASSQGQGADSGNTIYF.

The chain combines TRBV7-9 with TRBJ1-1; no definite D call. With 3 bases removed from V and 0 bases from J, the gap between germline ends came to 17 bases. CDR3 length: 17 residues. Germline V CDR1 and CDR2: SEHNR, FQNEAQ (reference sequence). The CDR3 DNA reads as TGTGCCAGCAGCTTGAAGACCAGCCACCGCATGAACACTGAAGCTTTCTTT. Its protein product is CASSLKTSHRMNTEAFF.

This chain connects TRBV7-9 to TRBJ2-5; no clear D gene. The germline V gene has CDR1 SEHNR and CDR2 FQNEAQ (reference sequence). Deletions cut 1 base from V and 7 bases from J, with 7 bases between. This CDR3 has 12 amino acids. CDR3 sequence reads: CASSLVEGTQYF. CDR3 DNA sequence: TGTGCCAGCAGCTTAGTGGAAGGGACCCAGTACTTC.

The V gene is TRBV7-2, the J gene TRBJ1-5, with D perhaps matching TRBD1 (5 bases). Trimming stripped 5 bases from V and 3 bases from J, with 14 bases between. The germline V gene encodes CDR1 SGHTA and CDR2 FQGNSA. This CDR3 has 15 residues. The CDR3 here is CASSQTWGLNQPQHF. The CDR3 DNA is TGTGCCAGCAGCCAAACGTGGGGCCTCAATCAGCCCCAGCATTTT.

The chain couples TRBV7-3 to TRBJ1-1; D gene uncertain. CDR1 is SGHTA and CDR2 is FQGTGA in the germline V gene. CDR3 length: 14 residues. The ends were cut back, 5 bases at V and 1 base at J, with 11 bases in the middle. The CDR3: CASSAQAGNTEAFF. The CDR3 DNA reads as TGTGCCAGCAGCGCGCAAGCTGGGAACACTGAAGCTTTCTTT.

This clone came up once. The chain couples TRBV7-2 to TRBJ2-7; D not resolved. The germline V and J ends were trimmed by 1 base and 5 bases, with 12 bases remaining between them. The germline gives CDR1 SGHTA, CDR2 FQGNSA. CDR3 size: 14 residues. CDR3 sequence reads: CASSLVMSRDEQYF. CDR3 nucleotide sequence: TGTGCCAGCAGCTTAGTGATGTCCCGCGACGAGCAGTACTTC.

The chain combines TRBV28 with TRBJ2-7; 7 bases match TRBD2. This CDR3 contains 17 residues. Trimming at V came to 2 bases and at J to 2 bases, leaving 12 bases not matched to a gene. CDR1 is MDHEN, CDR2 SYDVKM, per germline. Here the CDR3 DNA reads TGTGCCAGCAGTTTAGGTGCTAGCGGTTCTCGCCCCTACGAGCAGTACTTC. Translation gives CASSLGASGSRPYEQYF. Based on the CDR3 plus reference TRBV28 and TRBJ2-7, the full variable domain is DVKVTQSSRYLVKRTGEKVFLECVQDMDHENMFWYRQDPGLGLRLIYFSYDVKMKEKGDIPEGYSVSREKKERFSLILESASTNQTSMYLCASSLGASGSRPYEQYFGPGTRLTVT.

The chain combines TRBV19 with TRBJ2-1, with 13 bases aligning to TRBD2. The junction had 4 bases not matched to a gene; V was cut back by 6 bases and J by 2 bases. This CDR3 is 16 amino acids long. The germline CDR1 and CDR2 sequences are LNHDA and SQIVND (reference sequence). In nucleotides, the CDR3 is TGTGCCAGTAGGCGGACTAGCGGGAGCCCCTACAATGAGCAGTTCTTC. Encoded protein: CASRRTSGSPYNEQFF.